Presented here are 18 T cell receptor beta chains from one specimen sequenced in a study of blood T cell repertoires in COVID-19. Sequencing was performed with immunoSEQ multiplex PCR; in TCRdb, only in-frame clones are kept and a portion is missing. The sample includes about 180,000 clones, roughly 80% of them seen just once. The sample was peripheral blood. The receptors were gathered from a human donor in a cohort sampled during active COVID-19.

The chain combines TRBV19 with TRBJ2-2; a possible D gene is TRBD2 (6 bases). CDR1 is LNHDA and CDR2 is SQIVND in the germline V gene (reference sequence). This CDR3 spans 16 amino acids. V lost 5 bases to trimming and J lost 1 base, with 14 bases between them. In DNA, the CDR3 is TGTGCCAGTAGTGTTGGTGGGGGGTTGAACACCGGGGAGCTGTTTTTT. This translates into CASSVGGGLNTGELFF.

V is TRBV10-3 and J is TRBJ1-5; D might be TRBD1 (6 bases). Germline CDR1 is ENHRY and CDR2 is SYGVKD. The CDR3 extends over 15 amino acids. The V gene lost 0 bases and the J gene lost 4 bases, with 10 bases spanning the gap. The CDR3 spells CAISESAGANQPQHF. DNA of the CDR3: TGTGCCATCAGTGAGTCGGCAGGGGCAAATCAGCCCCAGCATTTT.

CDR3 region: CASSPEWRGETQYF. The CDR3 DNA reads as TGTGCCAGCTCACCGGAATGGAGGGGAGAGACCCAGTACTTC. V gene TRBV18 combines with J gene TRBJ2-5, with D maybe TRBD2 (6 bases). V dropped 3 bases and J dropped 4 bases, with 12 bases sitting between them. The CDR3 consists of 14 residues. The germline gives CDR1 KGHSH, CDR2 LQKENI.

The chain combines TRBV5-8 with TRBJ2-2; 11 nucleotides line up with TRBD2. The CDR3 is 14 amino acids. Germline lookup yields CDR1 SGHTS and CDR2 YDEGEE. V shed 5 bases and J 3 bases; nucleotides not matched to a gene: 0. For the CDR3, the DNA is TGTGCCAGCAGACTAGCGGGGGACACCGGGGAGCTGTTTTTT. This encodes CASRLAGDTGELFF.

The CDR3 DNA is TGTGCCAGCGACAGGGGGCGCGGATATGGCTACACCTTC. Protein product: CASDRGRGYGYTF. The rearrangement uses TRBV11-2 and TRBJ1-2; 10 bases are shared with TRBD1. CDR3 length equals 13 residues. CDR1 and CDR2 (germline): SGHAT, FQNNGV. Trimming cost V 8 bases and J 5 bases; bases outside gene matches: 5.

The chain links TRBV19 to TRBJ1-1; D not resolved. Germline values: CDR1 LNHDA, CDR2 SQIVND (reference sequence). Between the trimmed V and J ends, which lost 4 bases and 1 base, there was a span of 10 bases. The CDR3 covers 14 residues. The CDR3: CASSTPGRNTEAFF. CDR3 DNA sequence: TGTGCCAGTAGTACACCGGGGAGGAACACTGAAGCTTTCTTT.

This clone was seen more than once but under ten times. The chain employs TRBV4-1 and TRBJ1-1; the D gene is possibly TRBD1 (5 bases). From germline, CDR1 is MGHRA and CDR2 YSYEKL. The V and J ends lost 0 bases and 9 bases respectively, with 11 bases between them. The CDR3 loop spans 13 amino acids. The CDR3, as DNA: TGCGCCAGCAGCCAAGATCCGACAGAAAAAGCTTTCTTT. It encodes CASSQDPTEKAFF.

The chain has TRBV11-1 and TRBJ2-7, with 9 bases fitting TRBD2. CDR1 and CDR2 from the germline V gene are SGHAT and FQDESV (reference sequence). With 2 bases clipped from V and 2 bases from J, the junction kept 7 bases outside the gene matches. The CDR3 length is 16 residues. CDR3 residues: CASSLRQAGGTYEQYF. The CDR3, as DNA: TGTGCCAGCAGCTTACGTCAAGCGGGAGGAACCTACGAGCAGTACTTC.

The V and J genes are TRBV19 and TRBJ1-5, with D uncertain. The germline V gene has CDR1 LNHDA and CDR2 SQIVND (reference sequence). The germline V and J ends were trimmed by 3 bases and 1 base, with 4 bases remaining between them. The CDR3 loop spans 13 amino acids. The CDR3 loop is CASSMSSNQPQHF. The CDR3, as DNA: TGTGCCAGTAGTATGAGCAGCAATCAGCCCCAGCATTTT.

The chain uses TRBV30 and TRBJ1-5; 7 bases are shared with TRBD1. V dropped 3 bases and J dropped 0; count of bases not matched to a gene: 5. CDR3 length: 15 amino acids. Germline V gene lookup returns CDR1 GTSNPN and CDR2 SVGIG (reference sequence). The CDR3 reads CAWRPGGYSNQPQHF. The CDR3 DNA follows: TGTGCCTGGAGGCCAGGGGGTTATAGCAATCAGCCCCAGCATTTT.

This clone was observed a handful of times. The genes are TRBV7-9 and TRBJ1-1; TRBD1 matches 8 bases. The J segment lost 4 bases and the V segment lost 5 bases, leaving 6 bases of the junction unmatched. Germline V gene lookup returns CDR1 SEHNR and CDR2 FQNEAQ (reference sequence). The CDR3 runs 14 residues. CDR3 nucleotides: TGTGCCAGCAGCCGCGGACAGGGTGGCACTGAAGCTTTCTTT. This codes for CASSRGQGGTEAFF.

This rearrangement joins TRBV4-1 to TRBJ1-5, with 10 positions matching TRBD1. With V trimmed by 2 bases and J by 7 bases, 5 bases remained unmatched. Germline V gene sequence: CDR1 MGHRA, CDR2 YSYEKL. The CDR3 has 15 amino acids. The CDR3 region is CASSQRQGAGQPQHF. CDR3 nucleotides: TGCGCCAGCAGCCAAAGACAGGGGGCAGGACAGCCCCAGCATTTT.

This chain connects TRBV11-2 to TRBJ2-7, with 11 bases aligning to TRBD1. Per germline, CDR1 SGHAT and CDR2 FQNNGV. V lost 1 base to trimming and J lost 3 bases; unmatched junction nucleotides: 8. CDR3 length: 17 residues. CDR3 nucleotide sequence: TGTGCCAGCAGCTTAGGACTTTGGGACAGGGGGAACTACGAGCAGTACTTC. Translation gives CASSLGLWDRGNYEQYF. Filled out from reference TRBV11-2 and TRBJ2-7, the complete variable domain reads EAGVAQSPRYKIIEKRQSVAFWCNPISGHATLYWYQQILGQGPKLLIQFQNNGVVDDSQLPKDRFSAERLKGVDSTLKIQPAKLEDSAVYLCASSLGLWDRGNYEQYFGPGTRLTVT.

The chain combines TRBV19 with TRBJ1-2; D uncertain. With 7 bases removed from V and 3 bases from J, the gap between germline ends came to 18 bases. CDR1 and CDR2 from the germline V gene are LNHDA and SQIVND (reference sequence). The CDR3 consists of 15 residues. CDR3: CASIDSSGRDYGYTF. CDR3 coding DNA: TGTGCCAGTATTGATTCTAGCGGCAGAGACTATGGCTACACCTTC.

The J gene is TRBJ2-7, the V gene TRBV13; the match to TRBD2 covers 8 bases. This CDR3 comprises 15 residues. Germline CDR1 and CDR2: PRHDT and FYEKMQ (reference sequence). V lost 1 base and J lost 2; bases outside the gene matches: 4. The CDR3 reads CASSLEVAGTYEQYF. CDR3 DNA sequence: TGTGCCAGCAGCTTAGAGGTAGCGGGGACCTACGAGCAGTACTTC.

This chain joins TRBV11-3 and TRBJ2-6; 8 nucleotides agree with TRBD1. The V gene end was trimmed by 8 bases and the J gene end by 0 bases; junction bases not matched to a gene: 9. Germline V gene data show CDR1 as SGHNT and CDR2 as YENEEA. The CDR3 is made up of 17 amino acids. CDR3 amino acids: CASSRGTGDSGANVLTF. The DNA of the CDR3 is TGTGCCAGCTCCCGCGGGACAGGAGACTCTGGGGCCAACGTCCTGACTTTC.

CDR3 in DNA: TGCGCCAGCAGAGACAGTGGGGTGAACACTGAAGCTTTCTTT. This gives the protein CASRDSGVNTEAFF. The chain uses TRBV5-1 and TRBJ1-1; the D gene is possibly TRBD1 (5 bases). The V end was cut by 5 bases, the J end by 0 bases, with 11 bases between. Germline CDR1 is SGHRS and CDR2 is YFSETQ. This CDR3 has 14 residues.

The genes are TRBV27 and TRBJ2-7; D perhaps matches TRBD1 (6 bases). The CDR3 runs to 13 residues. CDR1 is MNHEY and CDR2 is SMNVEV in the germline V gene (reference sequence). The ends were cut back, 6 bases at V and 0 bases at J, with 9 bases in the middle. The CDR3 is CASRDRSSYEQYF. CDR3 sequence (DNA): TGTGCCAGCAGAGACAGGTCCTCCTACGAGCAGTACTTC.